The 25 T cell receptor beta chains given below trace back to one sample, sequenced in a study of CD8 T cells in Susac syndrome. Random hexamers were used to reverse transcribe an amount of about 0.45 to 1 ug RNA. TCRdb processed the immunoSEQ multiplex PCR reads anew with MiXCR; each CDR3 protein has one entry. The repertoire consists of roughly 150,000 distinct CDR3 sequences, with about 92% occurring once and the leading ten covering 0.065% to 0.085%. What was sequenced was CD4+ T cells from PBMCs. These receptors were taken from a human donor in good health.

The CDR3 sequence: CSALIGDTQYF. The CDR3 region has the DNA TGCAGTGCTTTGATAGGAGATACGCAGTATTTT. The V and J genes are TRBV20-1 and TRBJ2-3; D is unclear. This CDR3 region has 11 residues. Trimming took 5 bases from V and 5 from J, leaving 8 bases between them. CDR1 and CDR2 from the germline V gene are DFQATT and SNEGSKA (reference sequence).

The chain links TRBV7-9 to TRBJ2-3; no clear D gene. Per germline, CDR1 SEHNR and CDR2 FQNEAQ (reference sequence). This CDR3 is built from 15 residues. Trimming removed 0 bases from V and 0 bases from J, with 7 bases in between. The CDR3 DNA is TGTGCCAGCAGCTTAGCTGGCCAGAGCACAGATACGCAGTATTTT. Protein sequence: CASSLAGQSTDTQYF.

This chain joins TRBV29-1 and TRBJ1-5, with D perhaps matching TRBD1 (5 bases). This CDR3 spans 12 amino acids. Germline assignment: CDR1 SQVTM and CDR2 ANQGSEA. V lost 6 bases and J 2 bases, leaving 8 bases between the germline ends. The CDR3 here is CSVVQGNQPQHF. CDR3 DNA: TGCAGCGTCGTACAGGGCAATCAGCCCCAGCATTTT. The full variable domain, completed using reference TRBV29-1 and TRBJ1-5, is SAVISQKPSRDICQRGTSLTIQCQVDSQVTMMFWYRQQPGQSLTLIATANQGSEATYESGFVIDKFPISRPNLTFSTLTVSNMSPEDSSIYLCSVVQGNQPQHFGDGTRLSIL.

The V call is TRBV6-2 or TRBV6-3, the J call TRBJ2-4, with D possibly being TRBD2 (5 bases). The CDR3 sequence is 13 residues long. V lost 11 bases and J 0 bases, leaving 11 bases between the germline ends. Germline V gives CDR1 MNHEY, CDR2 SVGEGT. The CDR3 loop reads CASRTLAKNIQYF. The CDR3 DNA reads TGTGCCTCCAGGACTCTAGCCAAAAACATTCAGTACTTC.

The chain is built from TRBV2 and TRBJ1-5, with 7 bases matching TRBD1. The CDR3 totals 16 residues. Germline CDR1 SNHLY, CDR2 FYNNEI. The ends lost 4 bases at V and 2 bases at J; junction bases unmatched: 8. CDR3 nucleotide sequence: TGTGCCAGCAGTGCGGTACAGGGGATTGGCAATCAGCCCCAGCATTTT. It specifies CASSAVQGIGNQPQHF. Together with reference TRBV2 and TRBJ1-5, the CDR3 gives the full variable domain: EPEVTQTPSHQVTQMGQEVILRCVPISNHLYFYWYRQILGQKVEFLVSFYNNEISEKSEIFDDQFSVERPDGSNFTLKIRSTKLEDSAMYFCASSAVQGIGNQPQHFGDGTRLSIL.

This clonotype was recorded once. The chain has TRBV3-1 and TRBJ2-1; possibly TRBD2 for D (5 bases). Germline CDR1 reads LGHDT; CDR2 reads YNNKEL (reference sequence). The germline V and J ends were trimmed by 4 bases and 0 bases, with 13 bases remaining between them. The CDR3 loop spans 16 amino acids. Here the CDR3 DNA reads TGTGCCAGCAGCCCGCATCCGGGGTACTCCTACAATGAGCAGTTCTTC. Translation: CASSPHPGYSYNEQFF.

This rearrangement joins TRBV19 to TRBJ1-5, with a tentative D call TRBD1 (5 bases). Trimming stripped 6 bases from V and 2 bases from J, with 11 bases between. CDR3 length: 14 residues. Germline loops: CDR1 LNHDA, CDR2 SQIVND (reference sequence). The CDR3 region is CASRPLGGNQPQHF. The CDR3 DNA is TGTGCCAGTAGACCGTTGGGGGGCAATCAGCCCCAGCATTTT.

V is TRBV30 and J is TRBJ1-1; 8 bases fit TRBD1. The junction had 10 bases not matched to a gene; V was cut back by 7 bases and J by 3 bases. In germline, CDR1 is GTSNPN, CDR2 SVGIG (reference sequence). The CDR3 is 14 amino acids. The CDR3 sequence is CASVQGARDTEAFF. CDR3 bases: TGTGCCTCCGTTCAGGGGGCTAGGGACACTGAAGCTTTCTTT.

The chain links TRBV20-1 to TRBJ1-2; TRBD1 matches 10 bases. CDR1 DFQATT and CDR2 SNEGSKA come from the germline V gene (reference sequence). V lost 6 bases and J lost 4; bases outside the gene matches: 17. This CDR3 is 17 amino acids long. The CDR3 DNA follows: TGCAGTGCCATCAGACAGGGGGCATCCCAAGGGGGCTATGGCTACACCTTC. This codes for CSAIRQGASQGGYGYTF.

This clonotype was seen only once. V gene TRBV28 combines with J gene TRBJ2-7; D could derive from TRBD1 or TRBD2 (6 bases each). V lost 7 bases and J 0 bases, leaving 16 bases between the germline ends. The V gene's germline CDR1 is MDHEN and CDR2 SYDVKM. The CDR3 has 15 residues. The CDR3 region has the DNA TGTGCCAGCACCGTAGTAGGGGGAGGCTCCTACGAGCAGTACTTC. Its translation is CASTVVGGGSYEQYF. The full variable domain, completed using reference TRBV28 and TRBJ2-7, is DVKVTQSSRYLVKRTGEKVFLECVQDMDHENMFWYRQDPGLGLRLIYFSYDVKMKEKGDIPEGYSVSREKKERFSLILESASTNQTSMYLCASTVVGGGSYEQYFGPGTRLTVT.

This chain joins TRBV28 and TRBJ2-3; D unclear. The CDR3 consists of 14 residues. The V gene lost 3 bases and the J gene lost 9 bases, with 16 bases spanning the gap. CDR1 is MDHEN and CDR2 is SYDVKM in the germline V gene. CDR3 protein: CASSFPHQTATQYF. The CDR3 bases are TGTGCCAGCAGTTTTCCCCACCAGACGGCGACGCAGTATTTT. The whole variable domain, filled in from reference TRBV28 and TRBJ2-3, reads DVKVTQSSRYLVKRTGEKVFLECVQDMDHENMFWYRQDPGLGLRLIYFSYDVKMKEKGDIPEGYSVSREKKERFSLILESASTNQTSMYLCASSFPHQTATQYFGPGTRLTVL.

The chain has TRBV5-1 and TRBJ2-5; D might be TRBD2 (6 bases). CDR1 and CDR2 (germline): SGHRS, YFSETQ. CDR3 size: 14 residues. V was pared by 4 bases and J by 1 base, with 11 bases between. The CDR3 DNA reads TGCGCCAGCAGCGATCCTAGCGTCCAAGAGACCCAGTACTTC. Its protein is CASSDPSVQETQYF.

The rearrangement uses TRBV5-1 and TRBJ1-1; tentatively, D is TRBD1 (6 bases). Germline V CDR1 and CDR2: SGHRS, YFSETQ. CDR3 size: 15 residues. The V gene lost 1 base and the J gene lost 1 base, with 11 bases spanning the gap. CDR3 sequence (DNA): TGCGCCAGCAGCTTGTCGGGACACTCGAACACTGAAGCTTTCTTT. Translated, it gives CASSLSGHSNTEAFF.

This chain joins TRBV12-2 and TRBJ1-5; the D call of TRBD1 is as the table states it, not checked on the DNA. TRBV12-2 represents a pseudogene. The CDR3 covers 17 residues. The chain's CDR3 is CASRSHTGGTGNQPQHF. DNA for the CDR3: TGTGCAAGTCGCTCCCACACAGGGGGAACGGGAAATCAGCCCCAGCATTTT.

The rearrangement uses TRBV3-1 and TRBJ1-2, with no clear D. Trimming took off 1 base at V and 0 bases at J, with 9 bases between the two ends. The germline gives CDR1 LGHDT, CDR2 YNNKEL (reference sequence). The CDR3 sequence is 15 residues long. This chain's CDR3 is CASSQVGGPNYGYTF. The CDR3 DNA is TGTGCCAGCAGCCAAGTTGGCGGTCCTAACTATGGCTACACCTTC. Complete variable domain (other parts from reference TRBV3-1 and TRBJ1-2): DTAVSQTPKYLVTQMGNDKSIKCEQNLGHDTMYWYKQDSKKFLKIMFSYNNKELIINETVPNRFSPKSPDKAHLNLHINSLELGDSAVYFCASSQVGGPNYGYTFGSGTRLTVV.

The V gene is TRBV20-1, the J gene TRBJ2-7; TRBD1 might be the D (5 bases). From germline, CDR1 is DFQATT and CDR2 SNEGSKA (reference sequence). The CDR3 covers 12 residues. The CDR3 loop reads CSSNGQFYEQYF. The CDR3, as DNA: TGCAGCTCCAATGGACAATTCTACGAGCAGTACTTC.

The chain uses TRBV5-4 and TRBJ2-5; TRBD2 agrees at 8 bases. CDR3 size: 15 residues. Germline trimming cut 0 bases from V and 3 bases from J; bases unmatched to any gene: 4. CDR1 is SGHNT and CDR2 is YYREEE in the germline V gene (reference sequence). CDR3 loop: CASSLEGLVKETQYF. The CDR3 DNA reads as TGTGCCAGCAGCTTGGAGGGACTAGTTAAAGAGACCCAGTACTTC.

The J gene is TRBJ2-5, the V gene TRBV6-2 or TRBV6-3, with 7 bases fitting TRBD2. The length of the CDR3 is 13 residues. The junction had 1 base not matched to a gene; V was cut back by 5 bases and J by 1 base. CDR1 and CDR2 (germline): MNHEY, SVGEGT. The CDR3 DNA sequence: TGTGCCAGCAGTACGGGGGGCCAAGAGACCCAGTACTTC. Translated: CASSTGGQETQYF.

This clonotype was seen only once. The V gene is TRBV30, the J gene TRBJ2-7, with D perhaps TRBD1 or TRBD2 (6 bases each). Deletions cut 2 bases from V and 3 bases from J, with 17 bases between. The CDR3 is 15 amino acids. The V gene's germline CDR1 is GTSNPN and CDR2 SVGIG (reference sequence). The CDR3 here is CAWSPLGGLRYEQYF. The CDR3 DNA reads TGTGCCTGGAGTCCCCTCGGGGGCTTACGCTACGAGCAGTACTTC.

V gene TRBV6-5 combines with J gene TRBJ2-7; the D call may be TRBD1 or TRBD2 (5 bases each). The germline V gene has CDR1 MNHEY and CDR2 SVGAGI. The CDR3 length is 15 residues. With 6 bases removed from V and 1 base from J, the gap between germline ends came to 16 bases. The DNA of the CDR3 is TGTGCCAGCAGCCCCTTGGGGCGAGGGTCCTACGAGCAGTACTTC. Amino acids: CASSPLGRGSYEQYF.

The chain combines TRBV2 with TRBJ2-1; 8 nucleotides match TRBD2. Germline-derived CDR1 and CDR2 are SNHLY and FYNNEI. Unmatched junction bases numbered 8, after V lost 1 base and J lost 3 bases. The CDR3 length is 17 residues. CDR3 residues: CASSEVALSGDYNEQFF. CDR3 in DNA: TGTGCCAGCAGTGAAGTGGCACTTAGCGGGGACTACAATGAGCAGTTCTTC.

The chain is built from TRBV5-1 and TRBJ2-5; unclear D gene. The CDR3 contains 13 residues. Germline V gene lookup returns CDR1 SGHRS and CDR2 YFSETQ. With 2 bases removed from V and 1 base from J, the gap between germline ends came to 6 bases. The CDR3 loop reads CASSFSSQETQYF. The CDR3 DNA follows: TGCGCCAGCAGCTTTTCCAGCCAAGAGACCCAGTACTTC.

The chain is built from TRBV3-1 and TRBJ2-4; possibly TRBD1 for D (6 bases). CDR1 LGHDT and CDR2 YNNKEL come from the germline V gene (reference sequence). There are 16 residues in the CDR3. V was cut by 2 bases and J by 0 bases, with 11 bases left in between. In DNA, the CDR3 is TGTGCCAGCAGCCAAAAAACAGGGATAGCCAAAAACATTCAGTACTTC. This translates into CASSQKTGIAKNIQYF.

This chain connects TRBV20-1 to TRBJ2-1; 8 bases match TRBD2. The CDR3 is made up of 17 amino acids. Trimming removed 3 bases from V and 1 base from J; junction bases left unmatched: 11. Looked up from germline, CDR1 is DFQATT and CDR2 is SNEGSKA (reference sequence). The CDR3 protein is CSARRLRTSISYNEQFF. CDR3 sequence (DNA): TGCAGTGCTAGGCGCCTGAGGACTAGCATTTCCTACAATGAGCAGTTCTTC.

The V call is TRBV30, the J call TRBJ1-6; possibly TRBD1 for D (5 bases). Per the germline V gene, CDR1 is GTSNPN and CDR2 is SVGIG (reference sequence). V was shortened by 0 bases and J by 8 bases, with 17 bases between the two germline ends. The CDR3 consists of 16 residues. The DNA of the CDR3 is TGTGCCTGGAGTGTATCCCGGCAGGGTGGCGATTCACCCCTCCACTTT. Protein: CAWSVSRQGGDSPLHF.